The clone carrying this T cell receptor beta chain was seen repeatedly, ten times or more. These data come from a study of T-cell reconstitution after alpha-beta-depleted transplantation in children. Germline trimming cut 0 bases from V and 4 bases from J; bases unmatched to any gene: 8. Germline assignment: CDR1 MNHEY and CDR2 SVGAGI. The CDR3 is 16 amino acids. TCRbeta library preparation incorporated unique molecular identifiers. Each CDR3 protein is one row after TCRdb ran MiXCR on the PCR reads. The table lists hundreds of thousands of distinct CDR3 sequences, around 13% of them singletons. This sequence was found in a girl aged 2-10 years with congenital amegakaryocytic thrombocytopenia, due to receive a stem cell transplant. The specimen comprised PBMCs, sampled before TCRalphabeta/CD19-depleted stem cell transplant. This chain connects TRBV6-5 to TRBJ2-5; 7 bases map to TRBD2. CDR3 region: CASSYSPAGATETQYF. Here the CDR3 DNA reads TGTGCCAGCAGTTACTCCCCGGCGGGAGCAACAGAGACCCAGTACTTC.